Below, one T cell receptor beta chain is given with its context. The sample originates from a study of blood T cell repertoires in COVID-19. Whole-study context: The United States, Italy and Spain were the sources of the acute and convalescent COVID-19 samples. The cDNA or gDNA used as material had been derived from T cells, B-cell-depleted T cells, or PBMCs.

Looked up from germline, CDR1 is GTSNPN and CDR2 is SVGIG (reference sequence). The CDR3 length is 13 residues. V lost 3 bases to trimming and J lost 5 bases, with 14 bases between them. The authors' processing: How many nucleated cells were present was estimated from reference gene primer amplification. Only in-frame clones appear in the TCRdb table, and some are missing; sequencing was by immunoSEQ multiplex PCR. The V and J calls and the clone size are those of that table, but D and trimming were determined from the DNA. The sample holds about 360,000 clones, around 87% seen once. The V gene is TRBV30, the J gene TRBJ2-7; possible D gene TRBD2, 6 bases. This TCR was recovered from a human donor in a cohort sampled during active COVID-19. Material for sequencing was peripheral blood. CDR3 bases: TGTGCCTGGAGGGTGCGGGATGGAAACGAGCAGTACTTC. Translating gives CAWRVRDGNEQYF. Combining the CDR3 with reference TRBV30 and TRBJ2-7 gives the whole variable domain SQTIHQWPATLVQPVGSPLSLECTVEGTSNPNLYWYRQAAGRGLQLLFYSVGIGQISSEVPQNLSASRPQDRQFILSSKKLLLSDSGFYLCAWRVRDGNEQYFGPGTRLTVT.